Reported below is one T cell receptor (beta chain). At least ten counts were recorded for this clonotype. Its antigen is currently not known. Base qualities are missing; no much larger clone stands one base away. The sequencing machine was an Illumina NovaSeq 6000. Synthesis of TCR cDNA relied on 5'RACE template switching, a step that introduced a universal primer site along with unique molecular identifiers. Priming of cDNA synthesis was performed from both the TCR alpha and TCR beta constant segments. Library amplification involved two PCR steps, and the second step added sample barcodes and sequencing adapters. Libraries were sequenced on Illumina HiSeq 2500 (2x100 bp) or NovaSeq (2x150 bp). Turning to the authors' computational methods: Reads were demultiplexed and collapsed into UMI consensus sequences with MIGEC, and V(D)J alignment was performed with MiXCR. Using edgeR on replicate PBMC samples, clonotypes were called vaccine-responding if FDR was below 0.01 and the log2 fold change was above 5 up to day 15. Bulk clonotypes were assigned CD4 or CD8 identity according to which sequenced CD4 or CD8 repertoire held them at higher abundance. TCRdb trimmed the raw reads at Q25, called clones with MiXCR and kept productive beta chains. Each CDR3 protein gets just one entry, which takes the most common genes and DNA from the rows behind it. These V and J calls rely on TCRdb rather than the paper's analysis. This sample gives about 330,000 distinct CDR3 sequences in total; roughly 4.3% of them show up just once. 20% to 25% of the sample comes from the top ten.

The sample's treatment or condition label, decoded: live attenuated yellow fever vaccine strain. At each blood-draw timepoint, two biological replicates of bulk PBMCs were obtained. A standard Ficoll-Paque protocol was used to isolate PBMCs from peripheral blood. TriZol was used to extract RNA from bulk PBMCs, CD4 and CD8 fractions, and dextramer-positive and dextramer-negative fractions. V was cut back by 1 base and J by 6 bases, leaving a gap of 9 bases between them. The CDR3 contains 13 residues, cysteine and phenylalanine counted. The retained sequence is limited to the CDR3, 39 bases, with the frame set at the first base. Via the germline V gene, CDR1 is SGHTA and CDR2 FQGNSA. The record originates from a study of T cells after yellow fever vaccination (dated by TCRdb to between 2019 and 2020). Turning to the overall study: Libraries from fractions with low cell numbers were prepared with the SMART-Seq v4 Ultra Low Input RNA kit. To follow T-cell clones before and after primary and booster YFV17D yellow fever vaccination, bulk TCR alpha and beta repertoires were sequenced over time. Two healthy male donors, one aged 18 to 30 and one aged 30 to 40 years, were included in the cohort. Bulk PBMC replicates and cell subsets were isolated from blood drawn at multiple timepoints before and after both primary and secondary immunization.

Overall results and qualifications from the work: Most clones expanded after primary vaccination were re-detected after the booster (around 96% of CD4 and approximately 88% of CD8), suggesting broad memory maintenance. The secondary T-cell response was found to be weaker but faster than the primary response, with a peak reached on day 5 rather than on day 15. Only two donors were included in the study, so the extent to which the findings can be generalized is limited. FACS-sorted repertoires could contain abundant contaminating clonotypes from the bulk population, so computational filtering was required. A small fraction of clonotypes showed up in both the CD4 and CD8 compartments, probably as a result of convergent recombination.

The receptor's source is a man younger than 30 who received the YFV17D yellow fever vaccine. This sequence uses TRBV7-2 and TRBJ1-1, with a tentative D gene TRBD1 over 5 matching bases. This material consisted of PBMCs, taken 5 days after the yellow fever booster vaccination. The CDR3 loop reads CASSLVRDSEAFF. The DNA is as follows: TGTGCCAGCAGCTTAGTACGGGACTCTGAAGCTTTCTTT.